This T cell receptor (beta chain) was captured in a study of human T cells and chemical hapten exposure (dated by TCRdb to the early 2020s). A note on the overall study: For sensitization, 2% DPC in acetone was applied to an approximately 2 cm by approximately 2 cm area of upper inner arm skin. Throughout the study period of roughly five months, patients also received therapeutic DPC doses to the scalp every week. Patch testing was performed on the upper back with Finn chambers containing 0.01% DPC, and the patch tests were scored after 6 days according to International Contact Dermatitis Research Group standards. Alopecia areata with under or over 50% scalp involvement, alopecia totalis and alopecia universalis were represented in the patient cohort, which was mostly female. Libraries were pooled for sequencing, and variation in per-sample TCR yields was attributed mainly to small differences in library volumes within the pool. This study followed changes in the peripheral blood TCR repertoire in vivo during primary and secondary sensitization of alopecia patients to the hapten diphenylcyclopropenone (DPC). Blood samples were taken from patients before sensitization (week 0) and at 2, 6 and about 24 weeks after DPC sensitization. Approximately 28 alopecia patients provided blood for TCR sequencing at one to four time points (pre-sensitization, 2, 6 and 24 weeks).

V loses 7 bases of germline sequence and J loses 6 bases, and the interval between the two ends is 17 bases. Inclusive of the bounding cysteine and phenylalanine, the CDR3 is 14 residues long. Of all the DNA, just the CDR3 is kept, 42 bases in frame from base 1. The germline V gene yields LGHNT for CDR1 and FRNRAP for CDR2. This clonotype appeared many times. Its target antigen remains unknown. Nothing much larger sits one base from this clone, and base qualities are not available. Study-level results and caveats: Because every patient had alopecia, a presumed autoimmune disease, the patients' immune response might differ from that of healthy individuals. The number of PT1 expanded TCRs positively correlated with patch test score, significant at thresholds 8, 16 and 32 but not 4. Compared with pre-sensitization or healthy control sets, expanded TCRs formed significantly more large CDR3 similarity clusters, which is consistent with antigen-driven responses. The number of TCRs above 1 in 1000 frequency did not change with DPC sensitization; there was no evidence of global repertoire structure alterations. After repeated subsampling, changes were observed in the strength of the expansion versus patch-test correlation and in the threshold at which the correlation became significant.

Libraries came from RACE. The instrument given in TCRdb is NextSeq 500. During library preparation, unique molecular identifiers were attached to individual cDNA molecules so that TCRs could be counted in a quantitative, reproducible way. Both TCR alpha and TCR beta chains were sequenced from each blood RNA sample. As for how the authors treated the data: The median number of TCRs per sample was around 100,000, ranging from about 20,000 to 700,000. The Decombinator software suite was used to annotate the V, J and CDR3 of the TCR reads. Every sample was subsampled to the same number of TCRs (28,000) for the PS versus PT1 abundance plots. Expanded TCRs were defined as absent before sensitization and observed at least eight times at the 2-week time point. Through fastp at Q25 and MiXCR, TCRdb rebuilt clones from the public reads, retaining in-frame beta chains. Merged by CDR3 protein, the rows form single entries marked with the most common genes and DNA. The V and J calls follow TCRdb's processing rather than the paper's. This sample has 300,000 to 450,000 distinct CDR3 sequences in its table, and roughly 4.8% of those were observed once. Clones ranked in the top ten supply approximately 2.3% of the sample.

The time point label, as the study defines it: patch test 1, 2 weeks after DPC sensitization. What this sample's treatment or condition label stands for: therapeutic diphenylcyclopropenone sensitization with weekly scalp DPC. At each patch-test visit, blood was drawn before the patch test was applied. Eligible patients were aged 18 to 70, diagnosed with alopecia, deemed suitable for DPC therapy, and excluded if pregnant. Unfractionated whole blood was collected in Tempus Blood RNA tubes, and total RNA was extracted from that blood. The sequence links TRBV12-5 to TRBJ2-3, with the D gene uncertain. The sequence derives from a woman aged 45-65 years with alopecia areata. Some clones in this sample may be carry-over from other donors' samples. This material consisted of whole blood, taken in connection with sensitization to the hapten diphenylcyclopropenone (DPC). The bases are TGTGCTAGTGCCCCGGGCACAGCGAGCGATACGCAGTATTTT. Its coded protein is CASAPGTASDTQYF. Joined to the reference TRBV12-5 and TRBJ2-3 proteins, this CDR3 gives the full variable domain: DARVTQTPRHKVTEMGQEVTMRCQPILGHNTVFWYRQTMMQGLELLAYFRNRAPLDDSGMPKDRFSAEMPDATLATLKIQPSEPRDSAVYFCASAPGTASDTQYFGPGTRLTVL.